This T cell receptor beta chain is from a study of a mutant IDH1 vaccine in newly diagnosed glioma. About the research overall: Previous care, which was radiotherapy, temozolomide, or both, most often involved both.

Points from the study as a whole: In around 93% of patients, immune responses induced by the vaccine occurred. Alterations occurring in top peripheral T cell clonotypes seemed unrelated to pseudoprogression.

The CDR3 covers 15 residues. The junction had 1 base not matched to a gene; V was cut back by 4 bases and J by 2 bases. Germline CDR1 is MRHNA and CDR2 is SNTAGT. Regarding this clone: Its antigen is unknown.

The data were produced by immunoSEQ multiplex PCR, yet TCRdb's version contains in-frame clones alone and is incomplete. The sample includes fewer than 45,000 clones, roughly 92% of them seen just once. Indicated time point: baseline, week 1 (first vaccination visit). The treatment is: pre-vaccination baseline after standard-of-care therapy. The rearrangement uses TRBV6-4 and TRBJ2-3; 12 bases agree with TRBD2. The input for sequencing was PBMCs, taken from a glioma patient treated with radiotherapy, temozolomide or both. The sequence derives from a man aged 18 to 30 with glioma. Here the CDR3 DNA reads TGTGCCAGCAGTGGGACTAGCGGGGCCACAGATACGCAGTATTTT. It encodes CASSGTSGATDTQYF.